This T cell receptor beta chain was sequenced in a study of radiotherapy plus CTLA-4 blockade in lung cancer. Here immunoSEQ multiplex PCR was the method, and the copy in TCRdb shows in-frame clones only, minus some. The repertoire holds about 60,000 clones, with more than 60% as singletons. Germline assignment: CDR1 MNHEY and CDR2 SVGAGI. The CDR3 consists of 15 residues. Trimming removed 0 bases from V and 3 bases from J, with 12 bases in between. Chemo-refractory metastatic non-small-cell lung cancer patients received focal radiation with ipilimumab CTLA-4 blockade. The sequencing used peripheral blood, collected from a patient treated with radiotherapy plus ipilimumab. The TCR comes from a human donor with non-small cell lung cancer who had a partial response to radiotherapy plus ipilimumab. This rearrangement joins TRBV6-5 to TRBJ2-7; D possibly corresponds to TRBD1 (5 bases). Here the CDR3 reads CASSYSSTGFYEQYF. In DNA form, the CDR3 reads TGTGCCAGCAGTTACTCCTCTACAGGATTCTACGAGCAGTACTTC.